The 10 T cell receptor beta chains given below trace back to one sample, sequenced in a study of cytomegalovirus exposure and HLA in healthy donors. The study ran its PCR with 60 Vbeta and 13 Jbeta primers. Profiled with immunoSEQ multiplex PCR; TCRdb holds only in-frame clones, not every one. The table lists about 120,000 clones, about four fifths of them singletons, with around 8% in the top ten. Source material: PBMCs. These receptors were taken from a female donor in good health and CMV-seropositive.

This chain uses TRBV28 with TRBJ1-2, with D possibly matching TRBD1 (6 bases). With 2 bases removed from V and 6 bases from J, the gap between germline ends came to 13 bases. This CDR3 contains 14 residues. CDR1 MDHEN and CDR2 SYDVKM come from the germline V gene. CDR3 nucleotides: TGTGCCAGCAGTTTACGCGGGGGCGCTGATGGCTACACCTTC. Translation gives CASSLRGGADGYTF.

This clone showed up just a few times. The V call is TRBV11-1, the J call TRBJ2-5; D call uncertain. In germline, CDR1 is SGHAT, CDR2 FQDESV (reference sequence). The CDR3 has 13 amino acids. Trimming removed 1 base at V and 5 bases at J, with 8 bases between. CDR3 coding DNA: TGTGCCAGCAGCTTAGTTCCGCAGGAGACCCAGTACTTC. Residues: CASSLVPQETQYF.

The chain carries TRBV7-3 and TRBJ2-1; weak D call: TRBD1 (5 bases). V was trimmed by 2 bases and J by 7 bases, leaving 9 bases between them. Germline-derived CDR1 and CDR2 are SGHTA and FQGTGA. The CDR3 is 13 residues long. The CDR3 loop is CASSLPGLNEQFF. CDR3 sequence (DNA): TGTGCCAGCAGCTTACCAGGGTTGAATGAGCAGTTCTTC.

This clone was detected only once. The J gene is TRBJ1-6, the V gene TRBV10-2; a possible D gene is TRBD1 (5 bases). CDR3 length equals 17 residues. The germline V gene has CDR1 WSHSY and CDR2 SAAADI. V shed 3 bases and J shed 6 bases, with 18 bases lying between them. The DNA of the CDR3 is TGCGCCAGCAGTGAATCTATAGGGGTTTTGAGTAATTCACCCCTCCACTTT. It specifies CASSESIGVLSNSPLHF.

CDR3 coding DNA: TGTGCCAGCAGCTTGATTAGCGGGGGGTGGGAGACCCAGTACTTC. This gives the protein CASSLISGGWETQYF. This sequence joins TRBV5-4 and TRBJ2-5; 10 bases are shared with TRBD2. Trimming removed 1 base from V and 5 bases from J; junction bases left unmatched: 5. The V gene's germline CDR1 is SGHNT and CDR2 YYREEE (reference sequence). This CDR3 region has 15 residues.

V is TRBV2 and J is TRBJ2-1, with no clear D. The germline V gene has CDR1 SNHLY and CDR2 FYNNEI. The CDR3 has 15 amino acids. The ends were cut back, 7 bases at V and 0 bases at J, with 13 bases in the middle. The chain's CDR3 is CASTGQDSSYNEQFF. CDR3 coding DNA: TGTGCCAGCACTGGGCAGGATAGCTCCTACAATGAGCAGTTCTTC.

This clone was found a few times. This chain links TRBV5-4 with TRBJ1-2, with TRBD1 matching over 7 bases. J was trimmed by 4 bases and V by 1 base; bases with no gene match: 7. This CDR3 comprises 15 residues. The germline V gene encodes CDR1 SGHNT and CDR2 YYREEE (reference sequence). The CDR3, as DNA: TGTGCCAGCAGCTTGCCGGGACAGACTCTCTATGGCTACACCTTC. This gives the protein CASSLPGQTLYGYTF.

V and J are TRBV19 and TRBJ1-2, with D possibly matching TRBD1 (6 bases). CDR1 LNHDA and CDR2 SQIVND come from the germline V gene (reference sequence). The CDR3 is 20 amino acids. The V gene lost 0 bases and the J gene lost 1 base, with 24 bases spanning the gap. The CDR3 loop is CASSIDLRWTNREGNYGYTF. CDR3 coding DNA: TGTGCCAGTAGTATAGATCTAAGATGGACAAACAGGGAAGGTAACTATGGCTACACCTTC. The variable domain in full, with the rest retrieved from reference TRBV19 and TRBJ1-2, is DGGITQSPKYLFRKEGQNVTLSCEQNLNHDAMYWYRQDPGQGLRLIYYSQIVNDFQKGDIAEGYSVSREKKESFPLTVTSAQKNPTAFYLCASSIDLRWTNREGNYGYTFGSGTRLTVV.

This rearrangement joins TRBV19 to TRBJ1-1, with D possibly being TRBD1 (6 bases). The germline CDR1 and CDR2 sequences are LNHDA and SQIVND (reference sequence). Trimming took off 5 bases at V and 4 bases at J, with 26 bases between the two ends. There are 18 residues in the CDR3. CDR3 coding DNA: TGTGCCAGTAGTGGGTGGGCCTACAGGGTCGGATTAAGCACTGAAGCTTTCTTT. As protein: CASSGWAYRVGLSTEAFF.

The CDR3 sequence is CASTYQETQYF. The CDR3 DNA sequence: TGTGCCAGCACCTACCAAGAGACCCAGTACTTC. This chain uses TRBV2 with TRBJ2-5, with unresolved D. The CDR3 length is 11 residues. Germline values: CDR1 SNHLY, CDR2 FYNNEI. V was pared by 7 bases and J by 0 bases, with 3 bases between.